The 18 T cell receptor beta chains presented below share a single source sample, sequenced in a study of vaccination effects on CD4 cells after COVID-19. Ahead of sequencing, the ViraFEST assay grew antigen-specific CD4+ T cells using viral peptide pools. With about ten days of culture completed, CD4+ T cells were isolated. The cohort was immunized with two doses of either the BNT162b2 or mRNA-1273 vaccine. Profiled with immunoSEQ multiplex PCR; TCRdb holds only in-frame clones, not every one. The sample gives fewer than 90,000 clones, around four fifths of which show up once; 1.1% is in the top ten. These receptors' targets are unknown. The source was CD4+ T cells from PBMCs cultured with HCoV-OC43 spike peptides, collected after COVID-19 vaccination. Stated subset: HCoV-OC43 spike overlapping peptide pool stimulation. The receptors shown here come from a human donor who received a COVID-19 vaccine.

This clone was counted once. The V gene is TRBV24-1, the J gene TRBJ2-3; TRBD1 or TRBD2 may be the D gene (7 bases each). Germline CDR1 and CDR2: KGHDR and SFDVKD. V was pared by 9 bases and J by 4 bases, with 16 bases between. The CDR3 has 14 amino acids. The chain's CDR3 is CATAGGGPADTQYF. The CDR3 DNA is TGTGCCACCGCAGGGGGGGGGCCCGCAGATACGCAGTATTTT.

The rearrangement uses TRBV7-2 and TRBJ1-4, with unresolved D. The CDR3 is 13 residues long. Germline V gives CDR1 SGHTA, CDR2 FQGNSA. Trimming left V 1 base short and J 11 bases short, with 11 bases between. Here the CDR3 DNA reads TGTGCCAGCAGCTTAGGAGGGCGCGAGAAACTGTTTTTT. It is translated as CASSLGGREKLFF. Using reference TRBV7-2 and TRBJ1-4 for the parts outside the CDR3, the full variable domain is GAGVSQSPSNKVTEKGKDVELRCDPISGHTALYWYRQSLGQGLEFLIYFQGNSAPDKSGLPSDRFSAERTGGSVSTLTIQRTQQEDSAVYLCASSLGGREKLFFGSGTQLSVL.

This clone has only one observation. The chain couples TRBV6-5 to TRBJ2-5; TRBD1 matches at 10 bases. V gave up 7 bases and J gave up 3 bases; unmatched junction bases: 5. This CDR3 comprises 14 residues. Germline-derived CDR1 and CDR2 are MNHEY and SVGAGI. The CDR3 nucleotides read TGTGCCAGCATGTCGGGACAGGGGAAAGAGACCCAGTACTTC. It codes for CASMSGQGKETQYF.

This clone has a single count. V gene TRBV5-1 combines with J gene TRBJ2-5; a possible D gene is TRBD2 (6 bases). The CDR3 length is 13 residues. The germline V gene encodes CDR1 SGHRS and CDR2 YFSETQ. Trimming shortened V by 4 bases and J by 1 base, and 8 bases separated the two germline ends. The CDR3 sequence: CASSRDFQETQYF. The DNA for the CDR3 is TGCGCCAGCAGCAGGGACTTCCAAGAGACCCAGTACTTC.

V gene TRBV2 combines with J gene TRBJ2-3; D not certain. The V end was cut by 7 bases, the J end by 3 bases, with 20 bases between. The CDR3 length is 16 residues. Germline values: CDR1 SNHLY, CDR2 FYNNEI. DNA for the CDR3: TGTGCCAGCACACCTCTGAGGCTAGTTGGAACAGATACGCAGTATTTT. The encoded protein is CASTPLRLVGTDTQYF.

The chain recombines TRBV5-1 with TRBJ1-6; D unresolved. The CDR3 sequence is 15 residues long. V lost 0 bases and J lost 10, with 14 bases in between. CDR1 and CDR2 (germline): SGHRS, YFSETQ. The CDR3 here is CASSLDGGQGSPLHF. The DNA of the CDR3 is TGCGCCAGCAGCTTGGATGGAGGGCAAGGATCACCCCTCCACTTT.

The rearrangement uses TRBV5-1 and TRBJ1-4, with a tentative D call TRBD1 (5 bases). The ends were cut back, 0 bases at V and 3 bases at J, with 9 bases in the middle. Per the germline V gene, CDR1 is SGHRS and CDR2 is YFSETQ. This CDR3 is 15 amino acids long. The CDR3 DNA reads TGCGCCAGCAGCTTGGTGGGGCAAGCTAATGAAAAACTGTTTTTT. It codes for CASSLVGQANEKLFF.

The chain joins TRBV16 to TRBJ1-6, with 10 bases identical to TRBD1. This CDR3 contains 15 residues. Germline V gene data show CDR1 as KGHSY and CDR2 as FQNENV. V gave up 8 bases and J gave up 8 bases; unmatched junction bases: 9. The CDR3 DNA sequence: TGTGCCAGCCGAGAGATGACAGGGGGCTATTCACCCCTCCACTTT. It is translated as CASREMTGGYSPLHF.

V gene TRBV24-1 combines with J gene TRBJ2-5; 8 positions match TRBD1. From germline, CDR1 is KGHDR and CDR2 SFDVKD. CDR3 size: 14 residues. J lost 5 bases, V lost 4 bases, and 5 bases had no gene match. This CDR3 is CATSDSGQGETQYF. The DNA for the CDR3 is TGTGCCACCAGTGACTCAGGACAGGGTGAGACCCAGTACTTC.

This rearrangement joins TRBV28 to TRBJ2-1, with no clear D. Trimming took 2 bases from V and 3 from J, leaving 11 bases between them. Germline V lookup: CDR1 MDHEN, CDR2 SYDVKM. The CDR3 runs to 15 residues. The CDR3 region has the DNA TGTGCCAGCAGTTTAAAATCGCTTCTCTACAATGAGCAGTTCTTC. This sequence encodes CASSLKSLLYNEQFF.

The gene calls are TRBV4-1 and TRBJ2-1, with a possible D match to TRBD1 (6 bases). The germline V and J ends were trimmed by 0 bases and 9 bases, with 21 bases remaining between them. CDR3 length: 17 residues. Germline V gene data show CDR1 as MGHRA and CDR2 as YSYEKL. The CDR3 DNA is TGCGCCAGCAGCCAAGAGGGACAAACAGGACGGGTACGTGAGCAGTTCTTC. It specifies CASSQEGQTGRVREQFF.

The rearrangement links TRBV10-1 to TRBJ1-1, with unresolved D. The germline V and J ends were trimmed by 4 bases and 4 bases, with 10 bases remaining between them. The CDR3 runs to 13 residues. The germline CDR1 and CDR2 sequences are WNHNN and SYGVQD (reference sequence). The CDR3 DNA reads TGCGCCAGCAGTGCCTCTATGGGCACTGAAGCTTTCTTT. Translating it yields CASSASMGTEAFF.

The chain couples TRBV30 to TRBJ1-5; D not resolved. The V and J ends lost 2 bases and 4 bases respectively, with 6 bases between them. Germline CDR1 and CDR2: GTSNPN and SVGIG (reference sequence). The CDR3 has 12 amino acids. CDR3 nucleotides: TGTGCCTGGAGTCCGGATAATCAGCCCCAGCATTTT. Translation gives CAWSPDNQPQHF. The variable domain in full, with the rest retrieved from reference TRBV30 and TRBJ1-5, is SQTIHQWPATLVQPVGSPLSLECTVEGTSNPNLYWYRQAAGRGLQLLFYSVGIGQISSEVPQNLSASRPQDRQFILSSKKLLLSDSGFYLCAWSPDNQPQHFGDGTRLSIL.

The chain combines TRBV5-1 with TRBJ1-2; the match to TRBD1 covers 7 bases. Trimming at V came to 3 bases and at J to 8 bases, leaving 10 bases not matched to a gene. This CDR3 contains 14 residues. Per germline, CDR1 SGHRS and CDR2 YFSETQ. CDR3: CASSSGQQMGGYTF. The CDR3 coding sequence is TGCGCCAGCAGCTCGGGACAGCAAATGGGGGGCTACACCTTC.

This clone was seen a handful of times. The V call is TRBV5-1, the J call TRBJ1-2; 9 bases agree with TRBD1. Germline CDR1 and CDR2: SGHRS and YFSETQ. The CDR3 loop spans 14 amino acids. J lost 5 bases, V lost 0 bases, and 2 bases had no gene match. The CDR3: CASSLDGTGYGYTF. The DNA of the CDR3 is TGCGCCAGCAGCTTGGACGGGACAGGGTATGGCTACACCTTC.

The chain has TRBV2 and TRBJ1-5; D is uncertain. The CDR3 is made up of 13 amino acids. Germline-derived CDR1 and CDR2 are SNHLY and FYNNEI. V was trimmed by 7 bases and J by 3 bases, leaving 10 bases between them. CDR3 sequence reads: CASKYSSNQPQHF. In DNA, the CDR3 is TGTGCCAGCAAATACAGCTCCAATCAGCCCCAGCATTTT.

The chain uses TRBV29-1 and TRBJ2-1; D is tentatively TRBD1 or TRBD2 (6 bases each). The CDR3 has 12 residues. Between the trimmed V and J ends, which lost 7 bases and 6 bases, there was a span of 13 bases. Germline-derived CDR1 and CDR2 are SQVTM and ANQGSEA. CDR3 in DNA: TGCAGCGGGGGGGCCCCTCCCAATGAGCAGTTCTTC. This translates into CSGGAPPNEQFF.

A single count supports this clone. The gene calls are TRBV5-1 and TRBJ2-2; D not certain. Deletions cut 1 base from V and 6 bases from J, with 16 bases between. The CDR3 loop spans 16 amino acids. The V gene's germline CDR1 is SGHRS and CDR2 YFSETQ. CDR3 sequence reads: CASSLSLTDEAGELFF. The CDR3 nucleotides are TGCGCCAGCAGCTTGAGTCTAACAGACGAGGCCGGGGAGCTGTTTTTT.